This entry concerns a single T cell receptor (beta chain). What it recognizes is unknown. The data were taken from a study of cytotoxic CD8 clonotypes in ibrutinib-treated CLL. Turning to the study itself: Responses: roughly 25 partial, 2 complete; after median approximately 68 months, about 15 stayed remitted, some twelve progressed. Response sampling took place at median roughly twelve months of treatment, range 6 to 36.

The study's findings and limits: Public clonotypes were seen rarely and were contracted or stable on treatment. The study found baseline clonality above age-matched healthy donors, tracking circulating CD8+ T-cell counts.

Sequenced by immunoSEQ multiplex PCR; TCRdb stores in-frame clones only, minus some. Here the sample spans 100,000 to 150,000 clones, approximately 85% being singletons. The receptor was isolated from a human donor with chronic lymphocytic leukemia. This specimen was PBMCs, taken after 24 months of ibrutinib treatment.

CDR3 sequence: CASSIDFSGANVLTF. The CDR3, as DNA: TGTGCCAGTAGTATTGACTTCTCTGGGGCCAACGTCCTGACTTTC. V and J are TRBV19 and TRBJ2-6; D gene ambiguous. Germline-derived CDR1 and CDR2 are LNHDA and SQIVND (reference sequence). The CDR3 runs to 15 residues. Trimming removed 3 bases from V and 0 bases from J, with 6 bases in between.